Below are 27 T cell receptor beta chains sequenced from a single sample in a study of OX40 agonist ivuxolimab in advanced cancers. Libraries were prepared by immunoSEQ multiplex PCR; TCRdb keeps only in-frame clonotypes and omits some of them. Of about 33,000 clones detected, around 90% appear once; the ten largest clones hold about 4%. The source was CD4+ or CD8+ T cells sorted from blood, collected in a trial of the OX40 agonist ivuxolimab. The receptor source for this set is an adult with an advanced solid tumor such as melanoma, head and neck, liver or kidney cancer.

The V call is TRBV7-9, the J call TRBJ1-4, with D tentatively TRBD1 (5 bases). The V gene's germline CDR1 is SEHNR and CDR2 FQNEAQ (reference sequence). CDR3 size: 16 residues. The ends were cut back, 5 bases at V and 1 base at J, with 14 bases in the middle. Here the CDR3 DNA reads TGTGCCAGCAGCCAGAGGGGTGTGGGAACTAATGAAAAACTGTTTTTT. It is translated as CASSQRGVGTNEKLFF.

The genes are TRBV6-5 and TRBJ1-1; the match to TRBD1 covers 7 bases. This CDR3 comprises 14 residues. The V gene's germline CDR1 is MNHEY and CDR2 SVGAGI. V gave up 4 bases and J gave up 3 bases; unmatched junction bases: 5. CDR3: CASSFRTGDTEAFF. CDR3 sequence (DNA): TGTGCCAGCAGTTTTAGAACAGGGGACACTGAAGCTTTCTTT.

This clone was picked up a small number of times. V usage is TRBV5-1 and J usage is TRBJ1-1; D remains unclear. Per the germline V gene, CDR1 is SGHRS and CDR2 is YFSETQ. V was clipped by 1 base and J by 5 bases, with 9 bases between them. The CDR3 loop spans 13 amino acids. CDR3 residues: CASSLIGRTEAFF. The CDR3 nucleotides read TGCGCCAGCAGCTTGATAGGGAGGACTGAAGCTTTCTTT.

This clone was detected a few times. The genes are TRBV4-2 and TRBJ2-7; 12 bases are shared with TRBD2. CDR1 is LGHNA, CDR2 YNFKEQ, per germline. The CDR3 totals 15 residues. V lost 5 bases and J lost 3; bases outside the gene matches: 5. The CDR3 DNA follows: TGTGCCAGCAGCAAACTAGCGGGAGGTCTCTACGAGCAGTACTTC. Translating gives CASSKLAGGLYEQYF.

V and J are TRBV18 and TRBJ2-1; no firm D call. This CDR3 spans 13 amino acids. Germline loops: CDR1 KGHSH, CDR2 LQKENI. Trimming left V 4 bases short and J 10 bases short, with 14 bases between. CDR3 amino acids: CASSLRSRAEQFF. In nucleotides, the CDR3 is TGTGCCAGCTCACTTCGGAGTAGGGCGGAGCAGTTCTTC.

In this sample, this clone turned up once. This chain links TRBV15 with TRBJ1-2; D remains ambiguous. Looked up from germline, CDR1 is LNHNV and CDR2 is YYDKDF (reference sequence). Trimming left V 2 bases short and J 7 bases short, with 11 bases between. The CDR3 runs to 13 residues. CDR3 residues: CATSRIPGGGYTF. CDR3 in DNA: TGTGCCACCAGCAGAATCCCAGGCGGTGGCTACACCTTC.

This chain uses TRBV15 with TRBJ2-3; D uncertain. V was clipped by 5 bases and J by 7 bases, with 13 bases between them. The CDR3 consists of 13 residues. CDR1 and CDR2 (germline): LNHNV, YYDKDF (reference sequence). DNA of the CDR3: TGTGCCACCAGCTTTTCACGGCGAAATACGCAGTATTTT. Residues: CATSFSRRNTQYF. Complete variable domain (other parts from reference TRBV15 and TRBJ2-3): DAMVIQNPRYQVTQFGKPVTLSCSQTLNHNVMYWYQQKSSQAPKLLFHYYDKDFNNEADTPDNFQSRRPNTSFCFLDIRSPGLGDTAMYLCATSFSRRNTQYFGPGTRLTVL.

There are a few counts of this clone. This chain uses TRBV19 with TRBJ2-5, with 10 bases identical to TRBD1. This CDR3 region has 19 residues. In germline, CDR1 is LNHDA, CDR2 SQIVND (reference sequence). Unmatched junction bases numbered 15, after V lost 3 bases and J lost 2 bases. Here the CDR3 reads CASSIGGQGVQRGQETQYF. The CDR3 DNA sequence: TGTGCCAGTAGTATCGGAGGACAGGGGGTCCAAAGGGGACAAGAGACCCAGTACTTC.

The CDR3, as DNA: TGTGCCAGTAAGCCCCTCCCGGGGAAAAACTATGGCTACACCTTC. It translates to CASKPLPGKNYGYTF. The chain joins TRBV28 to TRBJ1-2, with unresolved D. There are 15 residues in the CDR3. From germline, CDR1 is MDHEN and CDR2 SYDVKM. Deletions cut 9 bases from V and 2 bases from J, with 19 bases between.

The chain employs TRBV21-1 and TRBJ1-2; the table gives TRBD1 as D, unverified against the DNA. TRBV21-1 is a listed pseudogene. This CDR3 region has 14 residues. The CDR3 DNA follows: TGTGCCAGCAATTCTCCCGGGACAGACTATGGCTACACCTTC. Translated, it gives CASNSPGTDYGYTF.

This CDR3 is CASSEPGISNQPQHF. Written as DNA, the CDR3 is TGTGCCAGCAGTGAACCAGGGATTAGCAATCAGCCCCAGCATTTT. The rearrangement links TRBV6-1 to TRBJ1-5; possible D gene TRBD1, 5 bases. This CDR3 has 15 residues. Trimming cost V 2 bases and J 0 bases, with 8 bases left between them. Germline V gene data show CDR1 as MNHNS and CDR2 as SASEGT.

This chain links TRBV19 with TRBJ1-1, with D unclear. The CDR3 is made up of 15 amino acids. Germline V gives CDR1 LNHDA, CDR2 SQIVND (reference sequence). Trimming cost V 6 bases and J 3 bases, with 17 bases left between them. The CDR3 DNA reads TGTGCCAGTAGATCGCATAGGAACTCTTACACTGAAGCTTTCTTT. Its protein product is CASRSHRNSYTEAFF.

This clone was detected a few times. The chain employs TRBV4-1 and TRBJ1-4; 7 positions match TRBD1. V dropped 3 bases and J dropped 5; count of bases not matched to a gene: 15. The CDR3 sequence is 18 residues long. Germline V lookup: CDR1 MGHRA, CDR2 YSYEKL. Written as DNA, the CDR3 is TGCGCCAGCAGCCAGCTCCTTACCGACAGGGCGCGAAATGAAAAACTGTTTTTT. The encoded protein is CASSQLLTDRARNEKLFF.

This clone was observed once. The chain links TRBV27 to TRBJ2-3; D not resolved. V shed 3 bases and J shed 3 bases, with 10 bases lying between them. Germline V gene lookup returns CDR1 MNHEY and CDR2 SMNVEV (reference sequence). The CDR3 length is 14 residues. In nucleotides, the CDR3 is TGTGCCAGCAGTTTTACCCTTTCGACAGATACGCAGTATTTT. Its translation is CASSFTLSTDTQYF.

The CDR3 sequence: CASSQYQETQYF. For the CDR3, the DNA is TGCGCCAGCAGCCAGTACCAAGAGACCCAGTACTTC. The chain combines TRBV4-1 with TRBJ2-5; no clear D gene. In germline, CDR1 is MGHRA, CDR2 YSYEKL. The V end lost 3 bases, the J end lost 0 bases, and 2 bases lay between the germline ends. This CDR3 spans 12 amino acids.

This rearrangement joins TRBV4-1 to TRBJ2-4; D is undetermined. The CDR3 sequence is 14 residues long. Looked up from germline, CDR1 is MGHRA and CDR2 is YSYEKL. V was pared by 0 bases and J by 0 bases, with 3 bases between. The CDR3 nucleotides are TGCGCCAGCAGCCAAGATTTAGCCAAAAACATTCAGTACTTC. Its protein product is CASSQDLAKNIQYF.

The chain recombines TRBV6-6 with TRBJ2-7; the D is unclear. This CDR3 region has 12 residues. In germline, CDR1 is MNHNY, CDR2 SVGAGI (reference sequence). The ends were cut back, 2 bases at V and 4 bases at J, with 6 bases in the middle. The CDR3 nucleotides are TGTGCCAGCAGTTACAGGGCGTACGAGCAGTACTTC. It yields the protein CASSYRAYEQYF.

The V and J genes are TRBV19 and TRBJ2-1; the match to TRBD2 covers 15 bases. The V segment lost 2 bases and the J segment 0 bases; nucleotides outside the gene matches: 11. The CDR3 contains 21 residues. Germline CDR1 reads LNHDA; CDR2 reads SQIVND (reference sequence). In DNA, the CDR3 is TGTGCCAGTAGTATACGGCCGGGACTAGCGGGGGGATTGACCTCCTACAATGAGCAGTTCTTC. Its translation: CASSIRPGLAGGLTSYNEQFF.

The chain joins TRBV6-1 to TRBJ1-1; unclear D gene. With 2 bases removed from V and 1 base from J, the gap between germline ends came to 5 bases. CDR1 is MNHNS and CDR2 is SASEGT in the germline V gene. The CDR3 is 13 residues long. CDR3 loop: CASSERRNTEAFF. DNA for the CDR3: TGTGCCAGCAGTGAACGGAGGAACACTGAAGCTTTCTTT.

The chain has TRBV9 and TRBJ1-5; the D gene is possibly TRBD1 (5 bases). V was cut by 2 bases and J by 5 bases, with 11 bases left in between. The CDR3 covers 14 residues. Germline values: CDR1 SGDLS, CDR2 YYNGEE. In DNA form, the CDR3 reads TGTGCCAGCAGCGTCGATGCGGGGGATCAGCCCCAGCATTTT. It codes for CASSVDAGDQPQHF.

This sequence joins TRBV12-5 and TRBJ2-7; 7 bases match TRBD1. The CDR3 extends over 17 amino acids. Per the germline V gene, CDR1 is LGHNT and CDR2 is FRNRAP. V was clipped by 0 bases and J by 8 bases; unmatched bases: 16. In nucleotides, the CDR3 is TGTGCTAGTGGTTTGGTGAGTATGGGGACAGAGTCCCTCAAGCAGTACTTC. Translating gives CASGLVSMGTESLKQYF.

This chain connects TRBV30 to TRBJ2-5, with D unresolved. The V gene lost 2 bases and the J gene lost 2 bases, with 15 bases spanning the gap. The V gene's germline CDR1 is GTSNPN and CDR2 SVGIG (reference sequence). The CDR3 has 15 residues. The CDR3 region is CAWSRAASSQETQYF. The CDR3 region has the DNA TGTGCCTGGAGTAGGGCAGCTTCCTCTCAAGAGACCCAGTACTTC.

This chain connects TRBV29-1 to TRBJ2-1; 9 bases match TRBD2. V trimming: 6 bases; J trimming: 0 bases; junction bases outside the gene matches: 15. CDR3 length: 18 residues. The germline V gene has CDR1 SQVTM and CDR2 ANQGSEA. CDR3 residues: CSVRGGAGGSSSYNEQFF. CDR3 bases: TGCAGCGTCCGGGGTGGAGCGGGGGGATCGAGCTCCTACAATGAGCAGTTCTTC.

The rearrangement uses TRBV15 and TRBJ1-2, with unresolved D. The CDR3 has 20 residues. CDR1 is LNHNV and CDR2 is YYDKDF in the germline V gene (reference sequence). Deletions cut 9 bases from V and 3 bases from J, with 35 bases between. CDR3 sequence: CATRMTSTVSRPLFHYGYTF. For the CDR3, the DNA is TGTGCCACTAGGATGACATCCACAGTCTCACGTCCACTATTCCACTATGGCTACACCTTC.

The chain carries TRBV19 and TRBJ1-3; D gene ambiguous. The ends were cut back, 7 bases at V and 1 base at J, with 20 bases in the middle. The CDR3 is made up of 17 amino acids. CDR1 is LNHDA and CDR2 is SQIVND in the germline V gene (reference sequence). The CDR3 loop is CASTQANHPISGNTIYF. CDR3 DNA sequence: TGTGCCAGTACTCAGGCTAACCATCCCATTTCTGGAAACACCATATATTTT.

Here the CDR3 reads CASSSIGYAEQYF. The CDR3 DNA sequence: TGTGCCAGCAGCTCTATCGGGTATGCCGAGCAGTACTTC. The chain employs TRBV7-2 and TRBJ2-7, with D hard to call. The CDR3 length is 13 residues. V dropped 4 bases and J dropped 6 bases, with 13 bases sitting between them. Germline V gene data show CDR1 as SGHTA and CDR2 as FQGNSA.

V gene TRBV19 combines with J gene TRBJ2-6; D perhaps matches TRBD2 (5 bases). The CDR3 runs to 16 residues. CDR1 is LNHDA and CDR2 is SQIVND in the germline V gene (reference sequence). The germline V and J ends were trimmed by 8 bases and 2 bases, with 16 bases remaining between them. The CDR3 DNA sequence: TGTGCCAGTGCGGACCCCGCGCGGGCTGGGGCCAACGTCCTGACTTTC. It yields the protein CASADPARAGANVLTF.